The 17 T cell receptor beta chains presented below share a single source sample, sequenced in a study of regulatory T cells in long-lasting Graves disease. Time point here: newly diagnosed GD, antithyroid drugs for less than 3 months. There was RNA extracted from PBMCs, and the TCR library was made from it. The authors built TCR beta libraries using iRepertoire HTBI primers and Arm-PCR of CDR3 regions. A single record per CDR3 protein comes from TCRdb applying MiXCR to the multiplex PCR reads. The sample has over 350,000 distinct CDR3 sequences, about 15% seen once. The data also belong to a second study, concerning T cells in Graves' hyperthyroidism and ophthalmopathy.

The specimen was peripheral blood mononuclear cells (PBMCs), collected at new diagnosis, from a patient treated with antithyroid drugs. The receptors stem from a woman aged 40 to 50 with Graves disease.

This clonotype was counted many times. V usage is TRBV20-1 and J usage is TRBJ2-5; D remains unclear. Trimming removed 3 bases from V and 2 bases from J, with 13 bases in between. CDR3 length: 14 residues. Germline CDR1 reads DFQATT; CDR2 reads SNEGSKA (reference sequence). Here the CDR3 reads CSARRSQLQETQYF. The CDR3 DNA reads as TGCAGTGCTAGGAGGAGTCAACTTCAAGAGACCCAGTACTTC.

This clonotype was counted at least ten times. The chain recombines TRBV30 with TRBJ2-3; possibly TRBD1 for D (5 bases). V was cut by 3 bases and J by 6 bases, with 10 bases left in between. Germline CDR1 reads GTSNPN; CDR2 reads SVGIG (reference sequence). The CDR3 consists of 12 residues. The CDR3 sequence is CAWRRGPDTQYF. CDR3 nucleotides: TGTGCCTGGAGAAGGGGCCCGGATACGCAGTATTTT.

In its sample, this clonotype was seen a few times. The CDR3 coding sequence is TGTGCCAGCAGATTTAGCGGGGGGCGGGGGAATGAGCAGTTCTTC. The encoded protein is CASRFSGGRGNEQFF. This rearrangement joins TRBV28 to TRBJ2-1, with 10 bases aligning to TRBD2. This CDR3 is built from 15 residues. From germline, CDR1 is MDHEN and CDR2 SYDVKM. Unmatched junction bases numbered 9, after V lost 6 bases and J lost 7 bases.

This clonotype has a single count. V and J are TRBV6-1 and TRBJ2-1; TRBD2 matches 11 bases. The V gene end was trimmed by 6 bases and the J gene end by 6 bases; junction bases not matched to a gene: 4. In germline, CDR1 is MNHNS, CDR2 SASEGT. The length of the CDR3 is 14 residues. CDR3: CASRGLAEGNEQFF. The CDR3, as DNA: TGTGCCAGCAGGGGACTAGCGGAGGGCAATGAGCAGTTCTTC.

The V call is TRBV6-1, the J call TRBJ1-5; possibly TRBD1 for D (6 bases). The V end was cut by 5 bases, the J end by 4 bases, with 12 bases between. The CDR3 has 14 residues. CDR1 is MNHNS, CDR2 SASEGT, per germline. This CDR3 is CASSNTGTNQPQHF. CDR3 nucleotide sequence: TGTGCCAGCAGTAATACCGGGACAAATCAGCCCCAGCATTTT.

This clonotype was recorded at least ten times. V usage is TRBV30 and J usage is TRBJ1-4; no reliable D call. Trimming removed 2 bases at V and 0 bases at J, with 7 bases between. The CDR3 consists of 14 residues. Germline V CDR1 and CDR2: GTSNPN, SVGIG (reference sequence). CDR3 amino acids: CAWSRFATNEKLFF. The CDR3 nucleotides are TGTGCCTGGAGTCGTTTTGCAACTAATGAAAAACTGTTTTTT.

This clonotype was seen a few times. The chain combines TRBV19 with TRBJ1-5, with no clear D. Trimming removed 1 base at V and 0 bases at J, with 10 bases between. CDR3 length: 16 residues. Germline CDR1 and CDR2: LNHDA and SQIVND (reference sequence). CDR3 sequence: CASSIVGGSSNQPQHF. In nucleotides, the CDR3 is TGTGCCAGTAGTATAGTGGGAGGTTCTAGCAATCAGCCCCAGCATTTT.

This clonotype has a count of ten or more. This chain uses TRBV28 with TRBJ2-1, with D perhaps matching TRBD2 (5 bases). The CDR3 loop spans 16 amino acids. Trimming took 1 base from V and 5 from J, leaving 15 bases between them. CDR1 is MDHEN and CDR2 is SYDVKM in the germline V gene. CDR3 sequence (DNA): TGTGCCAGCAGTTTATCCGGTCCCTCGGGGAACAATGAGCAGTTCTTC. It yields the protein CASSLSGPSGNNEQFF.

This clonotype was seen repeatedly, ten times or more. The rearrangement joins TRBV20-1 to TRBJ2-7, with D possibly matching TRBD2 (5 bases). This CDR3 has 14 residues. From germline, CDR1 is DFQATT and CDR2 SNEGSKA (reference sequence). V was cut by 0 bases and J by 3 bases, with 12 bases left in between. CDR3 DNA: TGCAGTGCTAGAGATGTGGCGGGCGTCTACGAGCAGTACTTC. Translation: CSARDVAGVYEQYF.

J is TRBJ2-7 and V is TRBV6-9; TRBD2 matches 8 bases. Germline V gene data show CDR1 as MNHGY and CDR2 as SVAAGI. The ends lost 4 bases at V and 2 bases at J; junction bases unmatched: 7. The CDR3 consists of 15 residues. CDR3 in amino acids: CASSLAGLGTYEQYF. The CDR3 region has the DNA TGTGCCAGCAGTTTAGCGGGATTGGGGACCTACGAGCAGTACTTC.

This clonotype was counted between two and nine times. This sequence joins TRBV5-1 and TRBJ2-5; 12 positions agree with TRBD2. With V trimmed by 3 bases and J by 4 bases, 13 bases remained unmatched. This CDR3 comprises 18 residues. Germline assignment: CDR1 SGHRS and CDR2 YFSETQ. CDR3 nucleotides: TGCGCCAGCAGCTCAGCCGGAGCTAGCGGGAGGGCCCCAGAGACCCAGTACTTC. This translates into CASSSAGASGRAPETQYF.

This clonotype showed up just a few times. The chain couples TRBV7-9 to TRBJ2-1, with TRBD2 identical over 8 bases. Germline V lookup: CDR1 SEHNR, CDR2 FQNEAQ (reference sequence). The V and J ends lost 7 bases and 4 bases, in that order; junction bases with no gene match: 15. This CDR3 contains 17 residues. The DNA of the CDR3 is TGTGCCAGCACCCCCATCGGGCTAGCGGGCCCATACAATGAGCAGTTCTTC. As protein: CASTPIGLAGPYNEQFF.

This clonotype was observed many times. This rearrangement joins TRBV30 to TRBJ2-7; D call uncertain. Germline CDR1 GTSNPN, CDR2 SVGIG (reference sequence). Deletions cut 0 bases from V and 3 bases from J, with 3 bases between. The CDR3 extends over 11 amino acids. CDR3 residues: CAWSVSYEQYF. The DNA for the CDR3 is TGTGCCTGGAGTGTAAGCTACGAGCAGTACTTC.

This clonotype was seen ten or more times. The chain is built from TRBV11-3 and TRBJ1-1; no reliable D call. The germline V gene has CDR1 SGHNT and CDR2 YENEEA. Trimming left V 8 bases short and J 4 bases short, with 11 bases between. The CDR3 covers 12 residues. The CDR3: CASGRLSTEAFF. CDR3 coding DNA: TGTGCCAGCGGAAGACTTAGCACTGAAGCTTTCTTT. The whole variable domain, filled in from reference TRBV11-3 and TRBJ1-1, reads EAGVVQSPRYKIIEKKQPVAFWCNPISGHNTLYWYLQNLGQGPELLIRYENEEAVDDSQLPKDRFSAERLKGVDSTLKIQPAELGDSAVYLCASGRLSTEAFFGQGTRLTVV.

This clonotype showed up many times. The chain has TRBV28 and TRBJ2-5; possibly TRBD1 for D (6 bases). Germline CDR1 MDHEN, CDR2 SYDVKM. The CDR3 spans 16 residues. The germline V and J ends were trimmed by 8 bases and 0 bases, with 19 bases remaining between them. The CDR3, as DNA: TGTGCCAGCTCATTCGGGGCCACAGGGTACCAAGAGACCCAGTACTTC. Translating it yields CASSFGATGYQETQYF.

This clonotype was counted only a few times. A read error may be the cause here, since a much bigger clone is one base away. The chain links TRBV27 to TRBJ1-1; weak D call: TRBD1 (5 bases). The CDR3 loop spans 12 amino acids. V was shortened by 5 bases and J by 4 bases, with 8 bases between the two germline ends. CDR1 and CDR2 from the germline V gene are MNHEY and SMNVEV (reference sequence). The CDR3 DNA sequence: TGTGCCAGCAGTGGGGACGGCACTGAAGCTTTCTTT. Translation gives CASSGDGTEAFF.

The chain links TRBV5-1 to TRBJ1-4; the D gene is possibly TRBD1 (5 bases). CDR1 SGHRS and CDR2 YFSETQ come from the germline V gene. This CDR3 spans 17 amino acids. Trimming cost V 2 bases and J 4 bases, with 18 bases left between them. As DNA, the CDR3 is TGCGCCAGCAGCTTCGTCGACAGACAGCTAAGTAATGAAAAACTGTTTTTT. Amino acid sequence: CASSFVDRQLSNEKLFF. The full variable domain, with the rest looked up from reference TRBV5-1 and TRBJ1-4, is KAGVTQTPRYLIKTRGQQVTLSCSPISGHRSVSWYQQTPGQGLQFLFEYFSETQRNKGNFPGRFSGRQFSNSRSEMNVSTLELGDSALYLCASSFVDRQLSNEKLFFGSGTQLSVL.